Following are 9 T cell receptor beta chains from one sample sequenced in a study of CD8 T cells in ankylosing spondylitis. TCRdb itself ran the 5' RACE reads through MiXCR, one entry per CDR3 protein. The sample carries approximately 350,000 distinct CDR3 sequences, approximately 22% recorded once. The sample was blood, either unsorted or a sorted T cell fraction (not recorded which). The receptor source for this set is a male donor with ankylosing spondylitis or in good health (not recorded which).

The genes are TRBV2 and TRBJ2-3, with 9 bases matching TRBD2. Germline V lookup: CDR1 SNHLY, CDR2 FYNNEI. This CDR3 has 16 amino acids. With 0 bases clipped from V and 2 bases from J, the junction kept 3 bases outside the gene matches. CDR3 coding DNA: TGTGCCAGCAGTGAAGCGCGACTAGCGGACACAGATACGCAGTATTTT. As protein: CASSEARLADTDTQYF.

This clonotype was detected only a few times. This sequence joins TRBV12-3 or TRBV12-4 and TRBJ1-2, with D possibly matching TRBD1 (6 bases). This CDR3 has 14 amino acids. Between the trimmed V and J ends, which lost 6 bases and 4 bases, there was a span of 15 bases. The chain's CDR3 is CASSTGPGGYGYTF. CDR3 sequence (DNA): TGTGCCAGCAGCACAGGGCCCGGAGGCTATGGCTACACCTTC.

This clonotype was detected a few times. CDR3 DNA: TGCAGCGTCCGTAGCGGGGGGTTCTACGAGCAGTACTTC. Its protein product is CSVRSGGFYEQYF. The chain carries TRBV29-1 and TRBJ2-7; 10 bases match TRBD2. CDR3 length equals 13 residues. Germline lookup yields CDR1 SQVTM and CDR2 ANQGSEA. The ends lost 6 bases at V and 3 bases at J; junction bases unmatched: 5.

This clonotype turned up a few times. This chain joins TRBV12-3 or TRBV12-4 and TRBJ2-1; D perhaps matches TRBD1 (7 bases). Trimming stripped 4 bases from V and 4 bases from J, with 14 bases between. This CDR3 comprises 15 residues. The CDR3 bases are TGTGCCAGCAGTTCCACGACAGGGAGGTACAATGAGCAGTTCTTC. Translation: CASSSTTGRYNEQFF.

This rearrangement joins TRBV5-1 to TRBJ1-1; a weak D match, TRBD1 (6 bases). The CDR3 covers 12 residues. Germline CDR1 reads SGHRS; CDR2 reads YFSETQ. With 4 bases removed from V and 5 bases from J, the gap between germline ends came to 9 bases. For the CDR3, the DNA is TGCGCCAGCAGCGGAGGGGGGACTGAAGCTTTCTTT. Its translation: CASSGGGTEAFF.

The V gene is TRBV29-1, the J gene TRBJ2-2, with 8 bases that match TRBD1. The CDR3 totals 14 residues. CDR1 and CDR2 (germline): SQVTM, ANQGSEA. J gave up 5 bases and V 1 base, and 3 bases lay outside the gene matches. The CDR3 here is CSVEAGGDTGELFF. Here the CDR3 DNA reads TGCAGCGTTGAAGCAGGGGGCGATACCGGGGAGCTGTTTTTT.

This clonotype turned up a few times. The rearrangement joins TRBV4-2 to TRBJ2-2; D perhaps matches TRBD1 (6 bases). The CDR3 is 14 residues long. CDR1 and CDR2 (germline): LGHNA, YNFKEQ. Trimming stripped 4 bases from V and 3 bases from J, with 9 bases between. DNA of the CDR3: TGTGCCAGCAGCCCAGGACAGTACACCGGGGAGCTGTTTTTT. Translated: CASSPGQYTGELFF.

The gene calls are TRBV4-1 and TRBJ2-2; no clear D. This CDR3 has 15 amino acids. Deletions cut 3 bases from V and 4 bases from J, with 12 bases between. The germline CDR1 and CDR2 sequences are MGHRA and YSYEKL. The CDR3 DNA sequence: TGCGCCAGCAGCCATCCCCCTTCGGTCACCGGGGAGCTGTTTTTT. It specifies CASSHPPSVTGELFF.

The J gene is TRBJ2-1, the V gene TRBV12-3 or TRBV12-4, with 7 bases lining up with TRBD2. Trimming cost V 7 bases and J 3 bases; bases outside gene matches: 9. This CDR3 has 15 residues. The CDR3 coding sequence is TGTGCCAGCACCCTAACTACTAGCGACTACAATGAGCAGTTCTTC. This gives the protein CASTLTTSDYNEQFF.